This passage covers 7 T cell receptor beta chains from one sample sequenced in a study of blood T cell repertoires in COVID-19. TCRdb's table, derived via immunoSEQ multiplex PCR, lists solely in-frame clones and lacks some. The sample holds approximately 80,000 clones, approximately 88% seen once. The sequencing input was peripheral blood. These receptor sequences come from a woman older than 75 with acute or convalescent COVID-19.

The chain carries TRBV7-3 and TRBJ2-3; no clear D. This CDR3 spans 16 amino acids. The V and J ends lost 1 base and 0 bases respectively, with 11 bases between them. Germline loops: CDR1 SGHTA, CDR2 FQGTGA. The CDR3 is CASSLMGSTSTDTQYF. CDR3 bases: TGTGCCAGCAGCTTAATGGGCAGCACTAGCACAGATACGCAGTATTTT.

The chain recombines TRBV30 with TRBJ2-5, with a tentative D call TRBD2 (5 bases). The V end lost 3 bases, the J end lost 5 bases, and 10 bases lay between the germline ends. The CDR3 loop spans 12 amino acids. Germline V gene lookup returns CDR1 GTSNPN and CDR2 SVGIG (reference sequence). The CDR3 sequence: CAWRGPGETQYF. The CDR3 DNA follows: TGTGCCTGGAGAGGGCCGGGGGAGACCCAGTACTTC.

CDR3 amino acids: CAWSVLGRQETQYF. CDR3 DNA: TGTGCCTGGAGTGTACTCGGCAGGCAAGAGACCCAGTACTTC. The J gene is TRBJ2-5, the V gene TRBV30; D is unclear. Deletions cut 0 bases from V and 2 bases from J, with 10 bases between. CDR3 length: 14 residues. Germline V gene sequence: CDR1 GTSNPN, CDR2 SVGIG (reference sequence).

This clone has only one observation. The rearrangement joins TRBV9 to TRBJ2-1; D possibly corresponds to TRBD2 (5 bases). Germline V gene data show CDR1 as SGDLS and CDR2 as YYNGEE. V lost 4 bases, J lost 2 bases, and 13 bases lay in between. The CDR3 length is 15 residues. The CDR3 bases are TGTGCCAGCAGCCCACCCGGGGTTACCTACAATGAGCAGTTCTTC. Protein: CASSPPGVTYNEQFF.

A single count supports this clone. The J gene is TRBJ2-3, the V gene TRBV27; possible D gene TRBD1, 6 bases. Germline-derived CDR1 and CDR2 are MNHEY and SMNVEV (reference sequence). The CDR3 length is 13 residues. Trimming left V 4 bases short and J 3 bases short, with 8 bases between. Here the CDR3 reads CASSYRVTDTQYF. As DNA, the CDR3 is TGTGCCAGCAGTTACAGGGTGACAGATACGCAGTATTTT.

This chain joins TRBV6-5 and TRBJ2-1; 10 nucleotides match TRBD1. Germline V gives CDR1 MNHEY, CDR2 SVGAGI. J lost 2 bases, V lost 6 bases, and 4 bases had no gene match. The CDR3 runs to 15 residues. As DNA, the CDR3 is TGTGCCAGCAGCCAAGGACAGGGGGCCTACAATGAGCAGTTCTTC. Translation: CASSQGQGAYNEQFF.

The rearrangement links TRBV12-3 or TRBV12-4 to TRBJ1-4; no firm D call. V shed 7 bases and J shed 4 bases, with 10 bases lying between them. CDR3 size: 13 residues. The CDR3 nucleotides read TGTGCCAGCACCGAGCGGCTTAATGAAAAACTGTTTTTT. This sequence encodes CASTERLNEKLFF.